The 13 T cell receptor beta chains given below trace back to one sample, sequenced in a study of T cells in Graves' hyperthyroidism and ophthalmopathy. Researchers took RNA transcripts and amplified the TCR beta CDR3 regions from them. When the TCR CDR3 underwent first-round RT-PCR, the HTBI primer set was used. From the multiplex PCR reads, TCRdb called clonotypes with MiXCR, one entry per CDR3 protein. Of roughly 170,000 distinct CDR3 sequences in the sample, more than 15% are singletons; the top ten hold roughly 32%. Sequencing used blood. The receptor source for this set is a woman between 50 and 59 years old with Graves' hyperthyroidism.

This clonotype occurred many times. This chain uses TRBV7-9 with TRBJ2-2; D is ambiguous. Trimming took 1 base from V and 6 from J, leaving 15 bases between them. There are 16 residues in the CDR3. The germline gives CDR1 SEHNR, CDR2 FQNEAQ (reference sequence). The CDR3 region is CASSLDGALVSGELFF. The CDR3 coding sequence is TGTGCCAGCAGCTTAGATGGAGCCCTGGTCTCCGGGGAGCTGTTTTTT.

This clonotype was detected many times. For the CDR3, the DNA is TGTGCCAGCGCCCATAAGGGACTAGCAGGCTACAATGAGCAGTTCTTC. Protein sequence: CASAHKGLAGYNEQFF. J is TRBJ2-1 and V is TRBV6-1; TRBD2 aligns across 9 bases. This CDR3 region has 16 residues. CDR1 and CDR2 (germline): MNHNS, SASEGT. V shed 8 bases and J 3 bases; nucleotides not matched to a gene: 11.

This clonotype was counted only a few times. This chain uses TRBV12-3 or TRBV12-4 with TRBJ1-1, with D hard to call. Trimming took off 10 bases at V and 3 bases at J, with 12 bases between the two ends. This CDR3 region has 12 residues. CDR3 residues: CAIRADYTEAFF. For the CDR3, the DNA is TGTGCCATCCGGGCGGATTACACTGAAGCTTTCTTT.

Note on this clonotype: It may be a read error: a sequence one base away is much more abundant. This chain joins TRBV7-2 and TRBJ2-1; possibly TRBD2 for D (7 bases). The CDR3 runs to 16 residues. CDR1 SGHTA and CDR2 FQGNSA come from the germline V gene. CDR3 DNA sequence: TGTGCCAGCACCCTAGGGGGGAGGGGCTCCTACAATAAGCAGTTCTTC. It translates to CASTLGGRGSYNKQFF.

This clonotype appeared many times. The rearrangement uses TRBV27 and TRBJ2-7; 8 nucleotides align to TRBD1. The CDR3 is made up of 16 amino acids. Germline V gene sequence: CDR1 MNHEY, CDR2 SMNVEV (reference sequence). Trimming removed 5 bases from V and 5 bases from J; junction bases left unmatched: 14. The CDR3 protein is CASSRIGRTGRNEQYF. The CDR3, as DNA: TGTGCCAGCAGTCGAATTGGGCGGACAGGGCGGAACGAGCAGTACTTC.

This clonotype was seen only a few times. This chain links TRBV24-1 with TRBJ2-7; D is unclear. Germline V gene data show CDR1 as KGHDR and CDR2 as SFDVKD. V was shortened by 3 bases and J by 4 bases, with 6 bases between the two germline ends. The CDR3 sequence is 12 residues long. CDR3 nucleotides: TGTGCCACCAGTGATGCCCATTACGAGCAGTACTTC. It translates to CATSDAHYEQYF.

This clonotype was seen more than once but under ten times. CDR3 bases: TGTGCCAGCGGTGGACCGATGAACACTGAAGCTTTCTTT. Residues: CASGGPMNTEAFF. This chain uses TRBV4-2 with TRBJ1-1; no definite D call. Germline V gene sequence: CDR1 LGHNA, CDR2 YNFKEQ. Trimming removed 8 bases from V and 0 bases from J, with 10 bases in between. The CDR3 is 13 residues long.

This sequence joins TRBV4-3 and TRBJ1-2; D is possibly TRBD1 (6 bases). The germline V gene has CDR1 LGHNA and CDR2 YSLEER. V gave up 1 base and J gave up 6 bases, with 9 bases separating them. This CDR3 region has 13 residues. DNA of the CDR3: TGCGCCAGCAGCCAAGGGGCAGGGGATGGCTACACCTTC. This translates into CASSQGAGDGYTF.

This clonotype showed up many times. For the CDR3, the DNA is TGTGCCAGCAGCTCCCGGGACAGTGGAACTGAAGCTTTCTTT. As protein: CASSSRDSGTEAFF. This chain links TRBV11-2 with TRBJ1-1; 7 nucleotides match TRBD1. With V trimmed by 4 bases and J by 5 bases, 7 bases remained unmatched. Per the germline V gene, CDR1 is SGHAT and CDR2 is FQNNGV. The CDR3 is made up of 14 amino acids.

This clonotype was recorded at least ten times. The chain combines TRBV7-9 with TRBJ1-1; 7 bases are a match to TRBD1. V was clipped by 4 bases and J by 5 bases; unmatched bases: 7. Germline values: CDR1 SEHNR, CDR2 FQNEAQ (reference sequence). The CDR3 has 14 residues. CDR3 in DNA: TGTGCCAGCAGCTCCCAGGGGGGAGGAACTGAAGCTTTCTTT. It is translated as CASSSQGGGTEAFF.

The chain uses TRBV7-9 and TRBJ2-3, with 10 bases that match TRBD2. This CDR3 has 14 residues. J lost 5 bases, V lost 7 bases, and 6 bases had no gene match. Germline-derived CDR1 and CDR2 are SEHNR and FQNEAQ (reference sequence). The DNA of the CDR3 is TGTGCCAGCATGCGGACTAGCGGAGGAGATACGCAGTATTTT. As protein: CASMRTSGGDTQYF.

In this sample, this clonotype turned up many times. This chain connects TRBV19 to TRBJ1-4, with D perhaps TRBD1 (6 bases). Trimming pared 6 bases from V and 9 bases from J, leaving 23 bases between. Germline V lookup: CDR1 LNHDA, CDR2 SQIVND (reference sequence). The CDR3 is 16 amino acids. The CDR3 is CASSRLTRDNEKKLFF. Here the CDR3 DNA reads TGTGCCAGTAGCAGACTCACAAGGGACAACGAAAAAAAACTGTTTTTT.

This chain connects TRBV7-9 to TRBJ2-7; D is ambiguous. The V end was cut by 1 base, the J end by 5 bases, with 12 bases between. The CDR3 contains 14 residues. Germline V lookup: CDR1 SEHNR, CDR2 FQNEAQ (reference sequence). CDR3 sequence reads: CASSLEFRWNEQYF. CDR3 DNA: TGTGCCAGCAGCTTAGAATTCCGGTGGAACGAGCAGTACTTC.